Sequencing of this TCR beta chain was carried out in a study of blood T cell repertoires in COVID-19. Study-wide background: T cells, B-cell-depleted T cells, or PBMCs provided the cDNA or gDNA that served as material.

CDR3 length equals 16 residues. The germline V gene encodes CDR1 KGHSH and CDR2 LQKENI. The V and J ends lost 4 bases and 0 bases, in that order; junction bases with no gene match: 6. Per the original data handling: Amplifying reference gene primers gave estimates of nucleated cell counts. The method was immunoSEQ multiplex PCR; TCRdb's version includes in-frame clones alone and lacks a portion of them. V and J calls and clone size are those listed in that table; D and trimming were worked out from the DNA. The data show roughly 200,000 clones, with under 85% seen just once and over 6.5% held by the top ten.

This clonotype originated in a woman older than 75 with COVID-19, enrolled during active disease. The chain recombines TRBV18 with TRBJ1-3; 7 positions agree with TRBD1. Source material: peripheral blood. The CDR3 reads CASSQSGTVSGNTIYF. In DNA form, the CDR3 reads TGTGCCAGCTCACAATCCGGGACAGTCTCTGGAAACACCATATATTTT.